This T cell receptor beta chain derives from a study of cytomegalovirus exposure and HLA in healthy donors. The CDR3 contains 13 residues. Trimming removed 8 bases from V and 5 bases from J; junction bases left unmatched: 3. Germline V gives CDR1 MNHNS, CDR2 SASEGT. The data were produced by immunoSEQ multiplex PCR, yet TCRdb's version contains in-frame clones alone and is incomplete. Of 250,000 to 400,000 clones in the sample, 88% were seen once. The clonotype was recovered from a man between 25 and 39 years old in good health and CMV-seronegative. This chain links TRBV6-1 with TRBJ1-5, with TRBD1 matching over 10 bases. The sequenced material came from PBMCs. CDR3 bases: TGTGCCAGCCGGGACAGGGGTCATCAGCCCCAGCATTTT. Translated: CASRDRGHQPQHF.